This T cell receptor beta chain was identified during a study of blood T cell repertoires in COVID-19 (dated by TCRdb to 2019 to 2021). For the wider study: Collaborator samples came from the United States, Italy and Spain and covered acute and convalescent phases of COVID-19. The prospective study material was composed of cDNA or gDNA derived from T cells, B-cell-depleted T cells, or PBMCs. The repertoires were released in a freely available public database intended as a resource for research on the immune response to SARS-CoV-2. Nearly every sample came with metadata listing a de-identified subject ID, COVID-19 status, age in years and sex. HLA class I and class II types, where available, came from metadata supplied by the sample provider rather than from assay-based typing. The dataset comprised deeply sampled blood TCRbeta repertoires from subjects exposed to, actively infected with, or recovered from COVID-19. Samples came from the ongoing ImmuneRACE study (first 160 participants) plus 1,254 subjects from 6 global collaborators.

In the prospective study, participants were about 18 to 95 years old, resided in about two dozen geographic areas of the United States, and were enrolled through a virtual design. In the prospective study, cohorts were assigned on the basis of participant-reported clinical history obtained from a screening survey and a study questionnaire. Recovered participants in ImmuneRACE Cohort 3 were defined as having two consecutive negative NP/OP PCR tests, clearance from a healthcare professional, or resolution of symptoms. Mobile phlebotomists in the prospective study collected whole blood, serum and a nasopharyngeal or oropharyngeal swab from every participant. Participants in the prospective study had the option to provide additional blood draws and questionnaires over an approximately 2-month period. Blood samples from the prospective study were shipped frozen or at room temperature prior to DNA extraction.

Points the paper makes about the study in general: The amount of clinical and demographic metadata varied by source and participant and was provided uncurated.

The germline V gene (reference sequence) gives CDR1 as LGHDT and CDR2 as YNNKEL. Compared with germline, V lacks 3 bases and J lacks 3 bases; bases without a gene match: 10. The CDR3 spans 16 residues, from the cysteine through the phenylalanine. The entry retains the CDR3 DNA only, 48 bases that are in frame from base 1. As concerns this clone: There is no known antigen for this receptor. No much larger clone exists at a distance of one base, and base qualities are not known.

The immunoSEQ Assay, a bias-controlled multiplex PCR, was used to amplify TCRbeta CDR3 regions from genomic DNA. As for the original processing: Within the assay, amplification of reference gene primers was used to estimate how many nucleated cells each sample contained. To quantify the absolute abundance of each unique TCRbeta CDR3 rearrangement, sequence reads were collapsed and filtered. For each sample, productive Simpson clonality was calculated as the square root of Simpson's diversity index across productive rearrangements. TCRdb mirrors the immuneACCESS table, restricted to in-frame sequences. Some clones are absent from its copies; in checked studies, under half trace to an unresolved V gene, and the reason for the others is unknown. V and J calls and clone size are given by that table; D and trimming were obtained from the DNA. The sample has more than 450,000 clones on record, roughly nine tenths of them singletons. The top ten hold 0.7% of the sample.

The chain links TRBV3-1 (or the pseudogene TRBV3-2) with TRBJ1-1, and 7 junction bases match TRBD1. The source is a woman aged 18-29 years who had recovered from COVID-19. Sequenced sample: PBMCs or T cells enriched from blood (not recorded which). This receptor carries the CDR3 CASSQVPDRADTEAFF. The DNA reads as follows: TGTGCCAGCAGCCAGGTACCTGACAGGGCGGACACTGAAGCTTTCTTT.